The text below deals with one T cell receptor (beta chain). Its target is unknown. This sample was included in a study of shared clonotypes between healthy human individuals. This CDR3 spans 17 amino acids. J gave up 5 bases and V 1 base, and 9 bases lay outside the gene matches. Germline assignment: CDR1 SEHNR and CDR2 FQNEAQ (reference sequence). Naive CD8 cells lacked CD45RO and underwent positive selection for CCR7, leaving out terminally differentiated effector memory CD45RA+ cells. Study observations and caveats: Depth of sequencing was expected to influence donor clonotype sharing. The four-donor shared clonotypes exceeded non-shared clonotypes in generation probability, with non-shared ones scoring lower. Rarefaction indicated that sorted-subset sequencing remained incomplete although depth was large.

Profiling relied on immunoSEQ multiplex PCR, and the TCRdb table lists in-frame clones only, not all of them. Here the sample spans 2 million to 2.5 million clones, approximately 94% being singletons. This clonotype was obtained from a man in his late teens or twenties in good health. Sample: naive CD8+ T cells sorted from blood. The chain is built from TRBV7-9 and TRBJ2-5, with 11 bases identical to TRBD2. The CDR3 nucleotides read TGTGCCAGCAGCTTAGTTCGACTAGCGGGGCTGGGGGAGACCCAGTACTTC. It translates to CASSLVRLAGLGETQYF. Full variable domain (outside the CDR3, taken from reference TRBV7-9 and TRBJ2-5): DTGVSQNPRHKITKRGQNVTFRCDPISEHNRLYWYRQTLGQGPEFLTYFQNEAQLEKSRLLSDRFSAERPKGSFSTLEIQRTEQGDSAMYLCASSLVRLAGLGETQYFGPGTRLLVL.